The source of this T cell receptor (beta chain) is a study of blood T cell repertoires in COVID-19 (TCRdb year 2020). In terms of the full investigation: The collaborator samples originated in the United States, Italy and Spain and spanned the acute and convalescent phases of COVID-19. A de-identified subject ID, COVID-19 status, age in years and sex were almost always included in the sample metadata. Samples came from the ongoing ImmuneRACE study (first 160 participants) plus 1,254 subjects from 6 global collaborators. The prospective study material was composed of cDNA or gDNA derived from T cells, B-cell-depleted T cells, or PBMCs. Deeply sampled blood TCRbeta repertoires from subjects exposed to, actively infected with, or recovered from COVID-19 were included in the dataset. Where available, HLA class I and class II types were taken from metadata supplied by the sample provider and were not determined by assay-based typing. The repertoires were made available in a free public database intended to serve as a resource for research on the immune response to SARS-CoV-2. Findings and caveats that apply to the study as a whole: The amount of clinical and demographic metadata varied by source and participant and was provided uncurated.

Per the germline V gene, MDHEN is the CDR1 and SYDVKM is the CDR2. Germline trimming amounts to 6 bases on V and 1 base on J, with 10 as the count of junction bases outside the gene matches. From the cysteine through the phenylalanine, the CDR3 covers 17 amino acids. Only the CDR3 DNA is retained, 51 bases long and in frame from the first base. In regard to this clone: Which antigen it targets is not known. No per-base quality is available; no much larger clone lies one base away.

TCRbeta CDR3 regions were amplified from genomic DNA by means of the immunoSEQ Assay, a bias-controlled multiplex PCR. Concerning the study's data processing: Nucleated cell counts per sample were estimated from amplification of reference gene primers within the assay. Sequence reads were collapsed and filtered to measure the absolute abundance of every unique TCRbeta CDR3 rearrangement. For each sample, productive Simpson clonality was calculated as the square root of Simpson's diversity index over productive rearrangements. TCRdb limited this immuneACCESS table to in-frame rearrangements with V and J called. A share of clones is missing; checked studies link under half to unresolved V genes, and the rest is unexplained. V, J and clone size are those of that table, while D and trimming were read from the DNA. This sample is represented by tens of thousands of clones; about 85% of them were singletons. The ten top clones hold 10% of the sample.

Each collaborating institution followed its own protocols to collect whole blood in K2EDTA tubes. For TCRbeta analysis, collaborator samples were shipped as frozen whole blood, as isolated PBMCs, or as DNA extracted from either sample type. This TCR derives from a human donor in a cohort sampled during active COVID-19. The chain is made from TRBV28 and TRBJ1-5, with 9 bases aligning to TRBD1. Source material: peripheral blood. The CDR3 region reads CASRPDRGEGSNQPQHF. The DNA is TGTGCCAGCAGACCGGACAGGGGAGAAGGAAGCAATCAGCCCCAGCATTTT. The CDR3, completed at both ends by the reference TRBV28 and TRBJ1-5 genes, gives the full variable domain DVKVTQSSRYLVKRTGEKVFLECVQDMDHENMFWYRQDPGLGLRLIYFSYDVKMKEKGDIPEGYSVSREKKERFSLILESASTNQTSMYLCASRPDRGEGSNQPQHFGDGTRLSIL.